This passage covers 3 T cell receptor beta chains from one sample sequenced in a study of PD-1 blockade in mismatch repair-deficient tumors. Sequencing used immunoSEQ multiplex PCR; TCRdb keeps in-frame clones, though not all of them. The table records 120,000 or so clones, about 88% of them present only once. The sequencing used peripheral blood, collected 44 weeks after starting pembrolizumab. Receptor source: an adult with mismatch repair-deficient cancer.

This chain uses TRBV11-2 with TRBJ2-7, with 10 nucleotides matching TRBD2. The CDR3 is 15 residues long. Germline V gene sequence: CDR1 SGHAT, CDR2 FQNNGV. The junction had 4 bases not matched to a gene; V was cut back by 4 bases and J by 1 base. CDR3 nucleotide sequence: TGTGCCAGCAGCTACGGGACTAGCGCTTCCTACGAGCAGTACTTC. It specifies CASSYGTSASYEQYF.

The chain joins TRBV19 to TRBJ1-1; perhaps TRBD1 as D (6 bases). Trimming cost V 5 bases and J 0 bases, with 10 bases left between them. The CDR3 sequence is 14 residues long. Per the germline V gene, CDR1 is LNHDA and CDR2 is SQIVND (reference sequence). CDR3 DNA sequence: TGTGCCAGTAGTGCACAGGGAATGAACACTGAAGCTTTCTTT. Protein sequence: CASSAQGMNTEAFF.

This clone was observed a few times. CDR3 residues: CASSLASTGYGYTF. The CDR3 coding sequence is TGTGCCAGCAGCTTAGCGAGTACAGGGTATGGCTACACCTTC. The gene calls are TRBV7-9 and TRBJ1-2; D might be TRBD1 (6 bases). The CDR3 is 14 residues long. Germline loops: CDR1 SEHNR, CDR2 FQNEAQ (reference sequence). V lost 0 bases, J lost 5 bases, and 10 bases lay in between.